This is a list of T cell receptor beta chains from one sample in a study of CD8 T cells in Susac syndrome. TCRdb redid the calling of the immunoSEQ multiplex PCR reads with MiXCR, one entry per CDR3 protein. The table includes 120,000 to 150,000 distinct CDR3 sequences, around 94% detected once. The sequencing sample was made of CD4+ T cells from PBMCs. The receptors shown here come from a human donor in good health. CDR3s include the opening cysteine and the closing phenylalanine or tryptophan. D genes are given only for firm matches. Size is stated for part of the rows, as once, few or many counts, or as a class when the clone is expanded.

TGTGCCAGCAGCCAAGATCAAGCGGGAGGGTCCGAGCAGTACTTC,CASSQDQAGGSEQYF,TRBD2,TRBJ2-7,TRBV3-1,.,15
TGTGCCAGCAGTTTATCCACGGGGAGGACCATATATTTT,CASSLSTGRTIYF,.,TRBJ1-3,TRBV12-3/TRBV12-4,.,13
TGCAGCGCCAGGGAGGTTGGCACTGAAGCTTTCTTT,CSAREVGTEAFF,.,TRBJ1-1,TRBV29-1,.,12
TGTGCCAGCAGTGACAAAGGGCCTAGCTTGGCTTTCTTT,CASSDKGPSLAFF,.,TRBJ1-1,TRBV6-5,.,13
TGTGCCAGTACCGAGCCCGGGACCACGGCCCTAAATGAGCAGTTCTTC,CASTEPGTTALNEQFF,.,TRBJ2-1,TRBV19,.,16
TGTGCCAGCAGTGAAACCTACGGGTCTAGCCCTACCAAAGATACGCAGTATTTT,CASSETYGSSPTKDTQYF,.,TRBJ2-3,TRBV6-1,.,18
TGTGCCAGCAGTTTATCGTGGGTCACTGGGGCCAACGTCCTGACTTTC,CASSLSWVTGANVLTF,.,TRBJ2-6,TRBV27,.,16
TGTGCCAGCAGCCGGCCGCCGGGGACCAGCAATGAGCAGTTCTTC,CASSRPPGTSNEQFF,.,TRBJ2-1,TRBV7-9,.,15
TGCAGCGTTGTTCGGGGACAGGGGGTTCGGAAGACCCAGTACTTC,CSVVRGQGVRKTQYF,TRBD1,TRBJ2-5,TRBV29-1,.,15
TGTGCCAGCAGCTTCACAGGGTCGGGAGAGACCCAGTACTTC,CASSFTGSGETQYF,.,TRBJ2-5,TRBV11-2,.,14
TGTGCCAGCGGAACTAATGAAAAACTGTTTTTT,CASGTNEKLFF,.,TRBJ1-4,TRBV3-1,.,11
TGCGCCAGCAGGACTTACAGGGGGGACACCGGGGAGCTGTTTTTT,CASRTYRGDTGELFF,TRBD1,TRBJ2-2,TRBV5-1,.,15
TGTGCCAGCAGCCCCATCAACAGGGGGCACGAGCAGTACTTC,CASSPINRGHEQYF,TRBD1,TRBJ2-7,TRBV5-6,.,14
TGCAGTGCTAGTATTGGTTTTCTCAGCTCCTACGAGCAGTACTTC,CSASIGFLSSYEQYF,.,TRBJ2-7,TRBV20-1,.,15
TGTGCCAGCAGCCAAGGAGTTCAAGGGGCTGGAAACACCATATATTTT,CASSQGVQGAGNTIYF,.,TRBJ1-3,TRBV4-2,.,16
TGTGCCAGCAGCTCCACCGGGACAGCGAACACTGAAGCTTTCTTT,CASSSTGTANTEAFF,TRBD1,TRBJ1-1,TRBV7-2,.,15
TGTGCCAGCAGCGAGACCGGGACTCAGTCGTTCTTC,CASSETGTQSFF,.,TRBJ2-1,TRBV7-2,.,12
TGTGCCAGCAGCCAAGCGGGCGGGAGAGGCTACGAGCAGTACTTC,CASSQAGGRGYEQYF,TRBD2,TRBJ2-7,TRBV3-1,.,15
TGTGCCAGCTCACTTCGAACACAGGGCAACGAGCAGTACTTC,CASSLRTQGNEQYF,.,TRBJ2-7,TRBV18,.,14
TGTGCCAGCACAGGTCTAGCGGGAGGGGAAGAGACCCAGTACTTC,CASTGLAGGEETQYF,TRBD2,TRBJ2-5,TRBV2,.,15
TGTGCCAGTAGTATTCAAGTGGGCGGGACCGGCGGGGAGCTGTTTTTT,CASSIQVGGTGGELFF,.,TRBJ2-2,TRBV19,.,16
TGTGCCAGCAGCGTAATCCCGGGAGGGCCCTCTGGGGCCAACGTCCTGACTTTC,CASSVIPGGPSGANVLTF,TRBD2,TRBJ2-6,TRBV9,.,18
TGTGCCTGGAGTCAGGGACAGGAGAACACTGAAGCTTTCTTT,CAWSQGQENTEAFF,TRBD1,TRBJ1-1,TRBV30,.,14
TGTGCCAGCAGCCACTTAGGGGGCAGTAACACCGGGGAGCTGTTTTTT,CASSHLGGSNTGELFF,TRBD1,TRBJ2-2,TRBV3-1,.,16
TGCAGTGCTATTGAGGGAGGGCCGGGCACAGGTACGCAGTATTTT,CSAIEGGPGTGTQYF,TRBD2,TRBJ2-3,TRBV20-1,.,15
TGTGCCAGCAGCTTGCCCTCATCTGGGGCCAACGTCCTGACTTTC,CASSLPSSGANVLTF,.,TRBJ2-6,TRBV6-1,.,15
TGCAGCGGGCGGAAGGGCACAGATACGCAGTATTTT,CSGRKGTDTQYF,.,TRBJ2-3,TRBV29-1,.,12
TGTGCCAGCAGTCCACTCGGGGGCCGGGACACCGGGGAGCTGTTTTTT,CASSPLGGRDTGELFF,.,TRBJ2-2,TRBV25-1,.,16
TGTGCCAGCAGCCCCATGGCGGGAGTGAAAGACAATGAGCAGTTCTTC,CASSPMAGVKDNEQFF,TRBD2,TRBJ2-1,TRBV7-9,.,16
TGCAGTGCAGGGACTAATCTCGATTCCTTAGCCAAAAACATTCAGTACTTC,CSAGTNLDSLAKNIQYF,TRBD2,TRBJ2-4,TRBV20-1,.,17
TGTGCCAGCAGCGGCGGGAGTGGGGCCAACGTCCTGACTTTC,CASSGGSGANVLTF,TRBD2,TRBJ2-6,TRBV9,.,14
TGCGCCAGCAGCACCTGGACAGGCTCGGGGACCAAAAACATTCAGTACTTC,CASSTWTGSGTKNIQYF,TRBD1,TRBJ2-4,TRBV5-1,once,17
TGCAGTGCTATGGGAAGCGGGAGGGTTGTAGCCAAAAACATTCAGTACTTC,CSAMGSGRVVAKNIQYF,TRBD2,TRBJ2-4,TRBV20-1,.,17
TGTGCCAGCAGCGTAGAGGACAGACACAATGAGCAGTTCTTC,CASSVEDRHNEQFF,.,TRBJ2-1,TRBV9,.,14
TGCAGCGCGCCCAACGGGCTAGCGGGTTTCACAGATACGCAGTATTTT,CSAPNGLAGFTDTQYF,TRBD2,TRBJ2-3,TRBV29-1,.,16
TGCGCCAGCAGCTTGGAGGCGGGACCACGCGCAGATACGCAGTATTTT,CASSLEAGPRADTQYF,.,TRBJ2-3,TRBV5-1,.,16
TGTGCCAGCAGCTTGGGGCAGGGACTAGCGGGAGGGCCCGGAGGAGAGACCCAGTACTTC,CASSLGQGLAGGPGGETQYF,TRBD2,TRBJ2-5,TRBV11-2,.,20
TGTGCCAGCAGTTACAGGGGGCTTCGCTATGGCTACACCTTC,CASSYRGLRYGYTF,TRBD1,TRBJ1-2,TRBV12-3/TRBV12-4,.,14
TGTGCCAGCAGCTCCTCGGGACTAGCGTTCAATGAGCAGTTCTTC,CASSSSGLAFNEQFF,TRBD2,TRBJ2-1,TRBV11-1,.,15
TGCAGTGCTCCAAATATAACCTCCTACAATGAGCAGTTCTTC,CSAPNITSYNEQFF,.,TRBJ2-1,TRBV20-1,.,14
TGTGCCAGCAGCCATTCCACTAGCACCGGGGAGCTGTTTTTT,CASSHSTSTGELFF,.,TRBJ2-2,TRBV11-3,.,14
TGTGCCAGCTCACCGGGGAGGGCTAACACCATATATTTT,CASSPGRANTIYF,.,TRBJ1-3,TRBV18,.,13
TGTGCCAGCAGCCCCCTCCGAGATACGCAGTATTTT,CASSPLRDTQYF,.,TRBJ2-3,TRBV11-2,.,12
TGTGCCAGCAGCCCGGGACAGGGGTCCGTCGGAGAAACCTACGAGCAGTACTTC,CASSPGQGSVGETYEQYF,TRBD1,TRBJ2-7,TRBV14,.,18
TGTGCCAGCAGCTCCGCGGGGGGCAACTATGGCTACACCTTC,CASSSAGGNYGYTF,.,TRBJ1-2,TRBV11-1,.,14
TGCAGTGCCAAGGACAGGGCGAGCTCCTACGAGCAGTACTTC,CSAKDRASSYEQYF,TRBD1,TRBJ2-7,TRBV20-1,.,14
TGCGCCAGCAGTGAGTCGTTAGGGGCACCGTTGTATGGCTACACCTTC,CASSESLGAPLYGYTF,.,TRBJ1-2,TRBV10-2,once,16
TGTGCCAGCACTTGGGACAGGTCCTACAATGAGCAGTTCTTC,CASTWDRSYNEQFF,TRBD1,TRBJ2-1,TRBV6-6,.,14
TGTGCCACCAGTGATCCCGGACAGGGGGCAGGGCTGTTTTTT,CATSDPGQGAGLFF,TRBD1,TRBJ2-2,TRBV24-1,once,14
TGTGCCAGCACCTCGTTTCGGGCTTTCTTT,CASTSFRAFF,.,TRBJ1-1,TRBV28,.,10
TGTGCCAGCTCACCACAGGAGGAAAACACCATATATTTT,CASSPQEENTIYF,.,TRBJ1-3,TRBV18,.,13
TGTGCCAGCAGCCAAGATGGGGGTTTAGCGGGAATGGAGCAGTACTTC,CASSQDGGLAGMEQYF,TRBD2,TRBJ2-7,TRBV3-1,.,16
TGCAGCGTTGAGGACGCAACTAATGAAAAACTGTTTTTT,CSVEDATNEKLFF,.,TRBJ1-4,TRBV29-1,.,13
TGTGCCAGCAGCGTAGGCAGCTCTGGGGCCAACGTCCTGACTTTC,CASSVGSSGANVLTF,.,TRBJ2-6,TRBV9,.,15
TGCGCCAGCAGTGAGTCTCGAGCGGGCACAGATACGCAGTATTTT,CASSESRAGTDTQYF,.,TRBJ2-3,TRBV10-1,.,15
TGTGCCATCAGTGAGAATGGGTTGGTTTTGGGTGAAGCTTTCTTT,CAISENGLVLGEAFF,.,TRBJ1-1,TRBV10-3,.,15
TGTGCCAGCACCTTGCTAAGGCCCGCTAGCGGGAGGAATGAGCAGTTCTTC,CASTLLRPASGRNEQFF,TRBD2,TRBJ2-1,TRBV12-3/TRBV12-4,.,17